This T cell receptor (beta chain) was identified during a study of glioma-infiltrating T cells after dendritic cell vaccination. Study observations and caveats: TCR clonality showed no direct relationship with survival.

Up to 2 ug genomic DNA was used for TCRB CDR3 amplification. Primers: 60 V beta forward and 13 J beta reverse. The repertoire was sequenced with immunoSEQ multiplex PCR; TCRdb's copy has only in-frame clones and lacks some. The data contain tens of thousands of clones, roughly 85% of them singletons. This CDR3 is built from 18 residues. Germline CDR1 and CDR2: LGHNA and YNFKEQ. The ends were cut back, 0 bases at V and 1 base at J, with 18 bases in the middle. A remark on this clone: Its antigen is currently unknown.

The time point denotes: after dendritic cell vaccination, including at tumor progression/relapse. Only patients with spare fresh-frozen tumor and over two years of follow-up were included. This chain uses TRBV4-2 with TRBJ1-1; D is undetermined. This specimen was blood, taken after dendritic cell vaccination. This clonotype originated in a human donor with glioblastoma. The CDR3 DNA reads as TGTGCCAGCAGCCAAGATCATCCGCGGAGTGTGGGGAACACTGAAGCTTTCTTT. This codes for CASSQDHPRSVGNTEAFF.